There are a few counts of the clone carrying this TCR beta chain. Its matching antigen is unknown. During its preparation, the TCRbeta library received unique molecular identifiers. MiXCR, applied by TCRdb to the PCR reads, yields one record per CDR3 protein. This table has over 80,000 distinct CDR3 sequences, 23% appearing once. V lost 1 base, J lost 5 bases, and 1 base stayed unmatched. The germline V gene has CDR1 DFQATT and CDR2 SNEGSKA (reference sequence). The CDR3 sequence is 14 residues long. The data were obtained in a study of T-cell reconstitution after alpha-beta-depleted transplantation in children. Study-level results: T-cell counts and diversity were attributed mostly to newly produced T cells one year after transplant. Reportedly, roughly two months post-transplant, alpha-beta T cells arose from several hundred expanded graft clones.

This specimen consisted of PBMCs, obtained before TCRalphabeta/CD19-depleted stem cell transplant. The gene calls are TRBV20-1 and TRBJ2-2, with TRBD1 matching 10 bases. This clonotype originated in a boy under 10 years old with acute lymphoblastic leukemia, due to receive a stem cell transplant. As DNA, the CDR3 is TGCAGTGCTAGAGGGGACAGGGGTACCGGGGAGCTGTTTTTT. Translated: CSARGDRGTGELFF.